A selection of T cell receptor beta chains follows, all from one sample in a study of blood T cell repertoires in COVID-19. The protocol was immunoSEQ multiplex PCR, while the TCRdb copy is restricted to in-frame clones and leaves out a portion. The sample carries some 260,000 clones, about 88% recorded once. The material sequenced was peripheral blood. Source of these receptors: a woman aged 35 to 49 who had recovered from COVID-19. Both conserved end residues are part of each CDR3. The order of the fields is V gene, J gene, CDR3 protein.

v_gene: TRBV5-4; j_gene: TRBJ2-3; CDR3aa: CASSLGLQSGVTDTQYF
v_gene: TRBV10-1; j_gene: TRBJ2-1; CDR3aa: CASIPGLYSSYNEQFF
v_gene: TRBV18; j_gene: TRBJ1-4; CDR3aa: CASSKGTLNEKLFF
v_gene: TRBV19; j_gene: TRBJ2-2; CDR3aa: CASRVGPPNTGELFF
v_gene: TRBV28; j_gene: TRBJ1-5; CDR3aa: CASSHNRGPIGAYSNQPQHF
v_gene: TRBV19; j_gene: TRBJ1-2; CDR3aa: CASSLGTARTNYGYTF
v_gene: TRBV29-1; j_gene: TRBJ2-1; CDR3aa: CSVQTDHNEQFF
v_gene: TRBV9; j_gene: TRBJ2-4; CDR3aa: CASSDGGYKNIQYF
v_gene: TRBV19; j_gene: TRBJ2-2; CDR3aa: CASSMRGTTGELFF
v_gene: TRBV20-1; j_gene: TRBJ2-1; CDR3aa: CSASLGLAGGSSYNEQFF
v_gene: TRBV5-1; j_gene: TRBJ2-1; CDR3aa: CASSWSDGARDEQFF
v_gene: TRBV10-3; j_gene: TRBJ2-5; CDR3aa: CAISPGRETQYF
v_gene: TRBV21-1; j_gene: TRBJ2-3; CDR3aa: CASRIQSASTDTQYF
v_gene: TRBV7-2; j_gene: TRBJ2-7; CDR3aa: CASSLGQGLGIYEQYF
v_gene: TRBV19; j_gene: TRBJ1-2; CDR3aa: CASSTSGQGSLNYGYTF
v_gene: TRBV27; j_gene: TRBJ2-7; CDR3aa: CASSLIPLYEQYF
v_gene: TRBV2; j_gene: TRBJ1-5; CDR3aa: CASSETGRISNQPQHF
v_gene: TRBV3-1/TRBV3-2; j_gene: TRBJ1-3; CDR3aa: CASSPRTGGNTIYF
v_gene: TRBV13; j_gene: TRBJ2-7; CDR3aa: CASSRVTDEQYF
v_gene: TRBV6-5; j_gene: TRBJ1-4; CDR3aa: CASRQGGEKLFF
v_gene: TRBV5-1; j_gene: TRBJ1-1; CDR3aa: CASSWGTGRNTEAFF
v_gene: TRBV6-5; j_gene: TRBJ2-1; CDR3aa: CASRGTAYNEQFF
v_gene: TRBV18; j_gene: TRBJ2-3; CDR3aa: CASSRAGGNTDTQYF
v_gene: TRBV11-2; j_gene: TRBJ2-7; CDR3aa: CASSQGSSYEQYF
v_gene: TRBV6-8; j_gene: TRBJ1-5; CDR3aa: CASSTSGQSGQPQHF
v_gene: TRBV3-1/TRBV3-2; j_gene: TRBJ2-5; CDR3aa: CASSPSGETQYF
v_gene: TRBV30; j_gene: TRBJ2-1; CDR3aa: CAWSVGLGSFEQFF
v_gene: TRBV10-3; j_gene: TRBJ2-2; CDR3aa: CAIRGQGHTGELFF
v_gene: TRBV9; j_gene: TRBJ2-3; CDR3aa: CASSVGLAGANTDTQYF
v_gene: TRBV11-2; j_gene: TRBJ2-1; CDR3aa: CASSLVWGRWDEQFF
v_gene: TRBV7-9; j_gene: TRBJ1-4; CDR3aa: CASSLEGRFNEKLFF
v_gene: TRBV4-1; j_gene: TRBJ1-2; CDR3aa: CASSQEGRGGSKNYGYTF
v_gene: TRBV2; j_gene: TRBJ1-4; CDR3aa: CASSPEVVRGSEKLFF
v_gene: TRBV28; j_gene: TRBJ2-7; CDR3aa: CASSPRLAGAYEQYF
v_gene: TRBV6-4; j_gene: TRBJ2-2; CDR3aa: CANFGLAGGPRELFF
v_gene: TRBV18; j_gene: TRBJ2-5; CDR3aa: CASSQRQVQETQYF
v_gene: TRBV4-1; j_gene: TRBJ2-1; CDR3aa: CASSQAGGARKEQFF
v_gene: TRBV11-2; j_gene: TRBJ1-2; CDR3aa: CASSFRPGQGLGYTF
v_gene: TRBV18; j_gene: TRBJ2-7; CDR3aa: CASSPTQGQGSYEQYF
v_gene: TRBV6-2/TRBV6-3; j_gene: TRBJ2-3; CDR3aa: CASSYSRGDTQYF
v_gene: TRBV11-3; j_gene: TRBJ2-7; CDR3aa: CASRLAGGNPYEQYF
v_gene: TRBV7-9; j_gene: TRBJ2-3; CDR3aa: CASSPWQAGNTDTQYF
v_gene: TRBV28; j_gene: TRBJ2-7; CDR3aa: CASRTAGLAGGREQYF
v_gene: TRBV7-2; j_gene: TRBJ1-2; CDR3aa: CASSLVRDYGYTF
v_gene: TRBV7-3; j_gene: TRBJ2-2; CDR3aa: CASSLRVTGELFF
v_gene: TRBV28; j_gene: TRBJ1-5; CDR3aa: CASSNMGGNPQHF
v_gene: TRBV6-1; j_gene: TRBJ2-3; CDR3aa: CASSENLAYSTDTQYF
v_gene: TRBV4-3; j_gene: TRBJ2-1; CDR3aa: CASSQDLGGGNEQFF
v_gene: TRBV11-2; j_gene: TRBJ2-2; CDR3aa: CASSLGAHGWSTGELFF
v_gene: TRBV28; j_gene: TRBJ1-2; CDR3aa: CASRAPGGARGGYTF